This T cell receptor beta chain came from a study of brain T cells in children with intractable seizures. Regarding the study as a whole: Pre- and post-surgery blood differed in depth, so pre-surgery absences may be undersampling. HCMV serostatus was not known, and viral specificity came from CDR3 similarity only.

This clone was detected only once. As yet, its antigen is unknown. Germline trimming cut 3 bases from V and 6 bases from J; bases unmatched to any gene: 7. The CDR3 totals 16 residues. Germline V CDR1 and CDR2: SGHRS, YFSETQ. The sequenced cases were selected for having the highest brain T cell transcript signatures. Measured with immunoSEQ multiplex PCR; TCRdb has only the in-frame clones, and not every one. The sample comprises over 95,000 clones, 85% to 95% of which are singletons, and 3.8% rests with the top ten. This TCR came from a boy younger than two with hemimegalencephaly and intractable seizures. The chain employs TRBV5-1 and TRBJ2-4; TRBD1 matches 12 bases. Specimen: peripheral blood, collected at surgery. For the CDR3, the DNA is TGCGCCAGCAGCTCGACCGGGACAGGGGGCGTAAACATTCAGTACTTC. Amino acids: CASSSTGTGGVNIQYF.